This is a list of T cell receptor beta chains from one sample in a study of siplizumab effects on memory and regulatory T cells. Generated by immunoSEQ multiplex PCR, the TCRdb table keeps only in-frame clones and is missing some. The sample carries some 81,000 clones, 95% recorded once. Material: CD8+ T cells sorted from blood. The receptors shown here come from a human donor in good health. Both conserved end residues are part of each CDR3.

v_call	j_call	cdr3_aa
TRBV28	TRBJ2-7	CASSTSRTEQYF
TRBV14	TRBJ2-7	CASSRYSDPPYYEQYF
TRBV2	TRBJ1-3	CASIFGNTIYF
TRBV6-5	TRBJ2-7	CASTRTIGQGDEQYF
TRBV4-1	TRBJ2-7	CASSLPGQDYEQYF
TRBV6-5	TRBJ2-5	CASSYNFRDRETQYF
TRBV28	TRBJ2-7	CASSLRQGGYEQYF
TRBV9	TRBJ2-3	CASSVVADTDTQYF
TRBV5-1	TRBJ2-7	CASSSASSGRAHEQYF
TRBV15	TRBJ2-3	CATSRDRRFADTQYF
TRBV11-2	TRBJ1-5	CASSLEGANQPQHF
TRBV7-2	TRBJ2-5	CASSWGLLETQYF
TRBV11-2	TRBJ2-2	CASSLDFTVSPLFF